This TCR beta chain came from a study of T cell responses to AZD1222 COVID-19 vaccine. Clones were sequenced by immunoSEQ multiplex PCR, and TCRdb holds only the in-frame ones, with some missing. The sample consists of 130,000 or so clones, roughly 85% of them appearing once. Germline lookup yields CDR1 SQVTM and CDR2 ANQGSEA. V was shortened by 3 bases and J by 4 bases, with 3 bases between the two germline ends. The CDR3 length is 11 residues. This sequence was found in an adult who received the MenACWY meningococcal vaccine as a control. The rearrangement uses TRBV29-1 and TRBJ2-2; no definite D call. The sequences come from peripheral blood, collected 28 days after the second dose of the MenACWY control vaccine. DNA for the CDR3: TGCAGCGTTGACACCACCGGGGAGCTGTTTTTT. Encoded protein: CSVDTTGELFF.